What follows are 14 T cell receptor beta chains derived from one specimen sequenced in a study of CXCR4 blockade with PD-1 therapy in pancreatic cancer. The protocol was immunoSEQ multiplex PCR, while the TCRdb copy is restricted to in-frame clones and leaves out a portion. The sample lists approximately 17,000 clones; over 55% were seen once. The sequenced material came from tumor tissue. All receptors derive from a human donor with pancreatic ductal adenocarcinoma.

This clone was found once. An end of the junction does not agree with germline; a read error may underlie this. The chain is built from TRBV6-8 and TRBJ1-6, with TRBD1 matching over 8 bases. The CDR3 runs 12 residues. Germline CDR1 MNHGY, CDR2 SAAAGT. The CDR3 spells CAISRRQGPLHF. The DNA for the CDR3 is TGTGCCATCAGTAGAAGACAGGGGCCCCTCCACTTT.

The V and J genes are TRBV19 and TRBJ2-1; D remains ambiguous. The ends were cut back, 6 bases at V and 2 bases at J, with 5 bases in the middle. The CDR3 totals 12 residues. The germline V gene has CDR1 LNHDA and CDR2 SQIVND (reference sequence). CDR3 DNA sequence: TGTGCCAGTAGGACTCCCTACAATGAGCAGTTCTTC. Amino acid sequence: CASRTPYNEQFF.

The chain couples TRBV29-1 to TRBJ1-1; 9 bases map to TRBD1. The V segment lost 8 bases and the J segment 6 bases; nucleotides outside the gene matches: 10. Germline V CDR1 and CDR2: SQVTM, ANQGSEA. CDR3 length equals 13 residues. CDR3 DNA sequence: TGCAGCACCACTAACAGGGGGCGCCCTGAAGCTTTCTTT. It encodes CSTTNRGRPEAFF.

The J gene is TRBJ1-2, the V gene TRBV16, with D perhaps TRBD1 (6 bases). Between the trimmed V and J ends, which lost 2 bases and 6 bases, there was a span of 13 bases. This CDR3 contains 14 residues. Per germline, CDR1 KGHSY and CDR2 FQNENV. The CDR3 region is CASSQNYRENGYTF. In DNA form, the CDR3 reads TGTGCCAGCAGCCAAAATTACAGGGAGAATGGCTACACCTTC.

This clone showed up just a few times. The chain links TRBV11-3 to TRBJ2-3, with 8 positions matching TRBD2. The CDR3 is made up of 17 amino acids. Germline loops: CDR1 SGHNT, CDR2 YENEEA. The V gene end was trimmed by 5 bases and the J gene end by 2 bases; junction bases not matched to a gene: 12. For the CDR3, the DNA is TGTGCCAGCAGCCAAGTAGTATCGGGAGGGGTCACAGATACGCAGTATTTT. Translation gives CASSQVVSGGVTDTQYF. The complete variable domain, with remaining parts taken from reference TRBV11-3 and TRBJ2-3, reads EAGVVQSPRYKIIEKKQPVAFWCNPISGHNTLYWYLQNLGQGPELLIRYENEEAVDDSQLPKDRFSAERLKGVDSTLKIQPAELGDSAVYLCASSQVVSGGVTDTQYFGPGTRLTVL.

The genes are TRBV29-1 and TRBJ2-7; the D gene is possibly TRBD2 (6 bases). CDR1 is SQVTM, CDR2 ANQGSEA, per germline. This CDR3 comprises 13 residues. V gave up 7 bases and J gave up 5 bases, with 18 bases separating them. CDR3 bases: TGCAGCGCCCTTACGGGATCGGGGGACGAGCAGTACTTC. Translated, it gives CSALTGSGDEQYF.

The sample holds one count of this clone. The rearrangement links TRBV28 to TRBJ2-3; D perhaps matches TRBD2 (6 bases). V lost 3 bases, J lost 0 bases, and 13 bases lay in between. Germline V gives CDR1 MDHEN, CDR2 SYDVKM. This CDR3 has 16 amino acids. The CDR3 DNA sequence: TGTGCCAGCAGTTTTATTTGGGGGACTAGCACAGATACGCAGTATTTT. Its protein product is CASSFIWGTSTDTQYF.

This CDR3 reads CASSESARKTEAFF. The CDR3 coding sequence is TGTGCCAGCAGTGAATCGGCGAGAAAAACTGAAGCTTTCTTT. The chain combines TRBV25-1 with TRBJ1-1; D uncertain. From germline, CDR1 is MGHDK and CDR2 SYGVNS. V lost 1 base to trimming and J lost 5 bases, with 11 bases between them. The CDR3 sequence is 14 residues long. The full variable domain, completed using reference TRBV25-1 and TRBJ1-1, is EADIYQTPRYLVIGTGKKITLECSQTMGHDKMYWYQQDPGMELHLIHYSYGVNSTEKGDLSSESTVSRIRTEHFPLTLESARPSHTSQYLCASSESARKTEAFFGQGTRLTVV.

This chain links TRBV19 with TRBJ2-1, with D perhaps TRBD2 (5 bases). In germline, CDR1 is LNHDA, CDR2 SQIVND (reference sequence). Trimming shortened V by 0 bases and J by 3 bases, and 12 bases separated the two germline ends. This CDR3 has 16 amino acids. The CDR3 here is CASSIDSGLLYNEQFF. For the CDR3, the DNA is TGTGCCAGTAGTATAGATTCCGGACTCCTCTACAATGAGCAGTTCTTC.

The chain employs TRBV29-1 and TRBJ2-1, with D perhaps TRBD1 (6 bases). Germline V lookup: CDR1 SQVTM, CDR2 ANQGSEA. V was clipped by 0 bases and J by 5 bases, with 14 bases between them. The CDR3 has 15 amino acids. This CDR3 reads CSVEDAQGLNNEQFF. CDR3 nucleotide sequence: TGCAGCGTTGAAGATGCCCAGGGGCTTAACAATGAGCAGTTCTTC.

This clone was recorded only once. The chain carries TRBV28 and TRBJ1-2; D might be TRBD1 (5 bases). This CDR3 comprises 16 residues. CDR1 is MDHEN and CDR2 is SYDVKM in the germline V gene. Trimming shortened V by 2 bases and J by 4 bases, and 17 bases separated the two germline ends. In nucleotides, the CDR3 is TGTGCCAGCAGTTTAGCCCTGGGGCAATTCGGCTATGGCTACACCTTC. Its protein is CASSLALGQFGYGYTF.

This chain joins TRBV5-1 and TRBJ2-3; TRBD1 might be the D (5 bases). Germline CDR1 SGHRS, CDR2 YFSETQ. CDR3 length: 14 amino acids. Deletions cut 4 bases from V and 2 bases from J, with 11 bases between. DNA for the CDR3: TGCGCCAGCAGCGCAGGACATATCACAGATACGCAGTATTTT. Its protein product is CASSAGHITDTQYF.

This CDR3 reads CASSDRSVGNTIYF. The CDR3 DNA reads TGTGCCAGCAGTGATAGGAGTGTAGGGAACACCATATATTTT. This chain links TRBV6-8 with TRBJ1-3, with D unclear. The V gene lost 5 bases and the J gene lost 7 bases, with 15 bases spanning the gap. Per the germline V gene, CDR1 is MNHGY and CDR2 is SAAAGT. This CDR3 contains 14 residues.

V usage is TRBV29-1 and J usage is TRBJ2-4; D perhaps matches TRBD2 (7 bases). This CDR3 region has 16 residues. Trimming took off 4 bases at V and 5 bases at J, with 21 bases between the two ends. Germline V gene lookup returns CDR1 SQVTM and CDR2 ANQGSEA. The CDR3 spells CSVAGLSRGAQNIQYF. The CDR3, as DNA: TGCAGCGTTGCGGGCCTCTCACGGGGGGCTCAAAACATTCAGTACTTC.